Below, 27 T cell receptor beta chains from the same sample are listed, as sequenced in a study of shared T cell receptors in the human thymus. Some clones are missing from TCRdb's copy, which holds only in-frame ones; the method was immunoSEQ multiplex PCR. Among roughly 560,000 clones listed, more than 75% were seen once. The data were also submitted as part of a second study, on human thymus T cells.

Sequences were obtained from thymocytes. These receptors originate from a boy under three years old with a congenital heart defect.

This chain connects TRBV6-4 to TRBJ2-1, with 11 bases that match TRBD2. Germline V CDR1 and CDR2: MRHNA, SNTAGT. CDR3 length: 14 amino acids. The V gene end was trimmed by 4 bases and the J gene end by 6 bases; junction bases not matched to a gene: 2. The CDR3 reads CASSGGLAVNEQFF. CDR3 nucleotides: TGTGCCAGCAGTGGGGGACTAGCGGTCAATGAGCAGTTCTTC.

In DNA form, the CDR3 reads TGTGCCAGCAGCTTGGAACTAGCAGCAGGTGAGCAGTTCTTC. Amino acid sequence: CASSLELAAGEQFF. V usage is TRBV5-4 and J usage is TRBJ2-1, with D possibly matching TRBD2 (6 bases). This CDR3 has 14 amino acids. V lost 0 bases to trimming and J lost 9 bases, with 13 bases between them. Germline-derived CDR1 and CDR2 are SGHNT and YYREEE (reference sequence). Full variable domain (missing parts from reference TRBV5-4 and TRBJ2-1): ETGVTQSPTHLIKTRGQQVTLRCSSQSGHNTVSWYQQALGQGPQFIFQYYREEENGRGNFPPRFSGLQFPNYSSELNVNALELDDSALYLCASSLELAAGEQFFGPGTRLTVL.

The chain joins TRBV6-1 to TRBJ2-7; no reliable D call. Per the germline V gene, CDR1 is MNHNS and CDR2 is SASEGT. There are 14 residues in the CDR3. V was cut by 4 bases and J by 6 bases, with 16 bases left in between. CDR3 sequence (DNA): TGTGCCAGCAGTGTGCACCCCCTCTCCGGCGAGCAGTACTTC. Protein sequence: CASSVHPLSGEQYF.

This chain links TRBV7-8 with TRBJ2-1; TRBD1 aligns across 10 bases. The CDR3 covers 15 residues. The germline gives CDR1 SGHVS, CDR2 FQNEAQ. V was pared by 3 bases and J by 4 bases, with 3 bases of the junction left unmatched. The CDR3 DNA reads TGTGCCAGCAGCTTGGGGACAGGGGAATACAATGAGCAGTTCTTC. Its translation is CASSLGTGEYNEQFF.

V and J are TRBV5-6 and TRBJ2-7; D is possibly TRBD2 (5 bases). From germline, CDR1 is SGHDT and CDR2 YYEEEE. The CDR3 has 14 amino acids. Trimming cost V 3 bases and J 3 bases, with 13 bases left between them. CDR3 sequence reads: CASSWAGKYYEQYF. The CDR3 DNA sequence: TGTGCCAGCAGCTGGGCGGGCAAGTACTACGAGCAGTACTTC.

Written as DNA, the CDR3 is TGTGCCAGCAGCTCTGTGACAGGGGAGTACGAGCAGTACTTC. This codes for CASSSVTGEYEQYF. V usage is TRBV6-5 and J usage is TRBJ2-7; 8 nucleotides agree with TRBD1. Looked up from germline, CDR1 is MNHEY and CDR2 is SVGAGI. Germline trimming cut 6 bases from V and 4 bases from J; bases unmatched to any gene: 8. The CDR3 is 14 amino acids.

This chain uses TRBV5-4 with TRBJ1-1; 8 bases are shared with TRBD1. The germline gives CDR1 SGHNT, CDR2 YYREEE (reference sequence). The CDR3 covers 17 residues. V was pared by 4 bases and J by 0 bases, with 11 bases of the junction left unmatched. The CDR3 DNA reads TGTGCCAGCAGCCAACAATCTCGGACAGGGATGAACACTGAAGCTTTCTTT. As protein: CASSQQSRTGMNTEAFF.

CDR3: CASSSRVLGNQPQHF. In DNA, the CDR3 is TGTGCCAGCAGTTCCAGGGTTTTAGGCAATCAGCCCCAGCATTTT. The chain joins TRBV28 to TRBJ1-5; possibly TRBD1 for D (5 bases). The V gene's germline CDR1 is MDHEN and CDR2 SYDVKM. Trimming pared 4 bases from V and 2 bases from J, leaving 12 bases between. The CDR3 spans 15 residues.

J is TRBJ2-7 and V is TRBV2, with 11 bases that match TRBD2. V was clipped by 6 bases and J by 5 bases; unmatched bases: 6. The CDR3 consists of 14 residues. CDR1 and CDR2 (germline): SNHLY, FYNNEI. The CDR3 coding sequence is TGTGCCAGCAGGACCCTACTAGCGGGAGACGAGCAGTACTTC. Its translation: CASRTLLAGDEQYF.

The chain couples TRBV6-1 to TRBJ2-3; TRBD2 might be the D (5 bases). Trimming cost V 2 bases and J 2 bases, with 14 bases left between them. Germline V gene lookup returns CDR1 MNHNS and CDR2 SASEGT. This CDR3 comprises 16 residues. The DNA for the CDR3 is TGTGCCAGCAGTGAATCCGGGGTTTTGTCCACAGATACGCAGTATTTT. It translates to CASSESGVLSTDTQYF.

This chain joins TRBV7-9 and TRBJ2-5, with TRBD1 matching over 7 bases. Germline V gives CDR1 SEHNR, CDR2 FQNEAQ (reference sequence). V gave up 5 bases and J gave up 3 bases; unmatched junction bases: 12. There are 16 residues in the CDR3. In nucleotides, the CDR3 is TGTGCCAGCAGCCGAGACCCCCGGGACAGAAAAGAGACCCAGTACTTC. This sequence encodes CASSRDPRDRKETQYF.

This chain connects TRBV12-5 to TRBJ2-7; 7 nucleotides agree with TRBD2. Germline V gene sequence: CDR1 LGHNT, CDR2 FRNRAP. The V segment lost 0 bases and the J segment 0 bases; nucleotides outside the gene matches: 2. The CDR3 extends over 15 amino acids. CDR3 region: CASGLVRGSSYEQYF. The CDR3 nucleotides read TGTGCTAGTGGTTTGGTACGCGGGAGCTCCTACGAGCAGTACTTC.

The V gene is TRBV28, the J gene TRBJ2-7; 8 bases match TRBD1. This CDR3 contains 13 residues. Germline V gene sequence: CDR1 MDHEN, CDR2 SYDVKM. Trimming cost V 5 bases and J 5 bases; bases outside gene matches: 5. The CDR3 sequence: CASSRQGLDEQYF. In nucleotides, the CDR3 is TGTGCCAGCAGTCGACAGGGGCTCGACGAGCAGTACTTC. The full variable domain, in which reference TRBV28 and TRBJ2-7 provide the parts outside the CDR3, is DVKVTQSSRYLVKRTGEKVFLECVQDMDHENMFWYRQDPGLGLRLIYFSYDVKMKEKGDIPEGYSVSREKKERFSLILESASTNQTSMYLCASSRQGLDEQYFGPGTRLTVT.

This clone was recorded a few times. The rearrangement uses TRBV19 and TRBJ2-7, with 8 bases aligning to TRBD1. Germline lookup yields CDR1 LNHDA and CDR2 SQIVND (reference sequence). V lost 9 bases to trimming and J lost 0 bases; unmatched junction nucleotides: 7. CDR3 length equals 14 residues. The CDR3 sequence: CASADRGNSYEQYF. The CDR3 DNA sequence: TGTGCCAGCGCCGACAGGGGAAACTCCTACGAGCAGTACTTC. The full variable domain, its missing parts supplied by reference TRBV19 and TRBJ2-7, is DGGITQSPKYLFRKEGQNVTLSCEQNLNHDAMYWYRQDPGQGLRLIYYSQIVNDFQKGDIAEGYSVSREKKESFPLTVTSAQKNPTAFYLCASADRGNSYEQYFGPGTRLTVT.

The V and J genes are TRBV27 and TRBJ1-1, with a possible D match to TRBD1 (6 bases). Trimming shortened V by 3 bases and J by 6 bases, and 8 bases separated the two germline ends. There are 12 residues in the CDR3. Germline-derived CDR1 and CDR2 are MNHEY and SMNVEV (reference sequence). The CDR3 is CASSLRGSEAFF. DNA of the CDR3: TGTGCCAGCAGTTTGAGGGGGTCTGAAGCTTTCTTT.

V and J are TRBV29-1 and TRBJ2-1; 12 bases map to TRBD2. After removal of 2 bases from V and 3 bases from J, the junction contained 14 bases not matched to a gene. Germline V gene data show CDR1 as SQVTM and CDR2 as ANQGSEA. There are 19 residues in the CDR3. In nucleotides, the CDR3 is TGCAGCGTTGAAAGATCCCCCCCGACTAGCGGGAGCCACTACAATGAGCAGTTCTTC. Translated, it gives CSVERSPPTSGSHYNEQFF.

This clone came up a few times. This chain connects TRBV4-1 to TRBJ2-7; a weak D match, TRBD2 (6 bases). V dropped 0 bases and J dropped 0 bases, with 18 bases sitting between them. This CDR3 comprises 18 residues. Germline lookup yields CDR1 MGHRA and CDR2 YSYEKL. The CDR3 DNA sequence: TGCGCCAGCAGCCAAGATGTGGGTAGCGGCCTAAGCTCCTACGAGCAGTACTTC. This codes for CASSQDVGSGLSSYEQYF.

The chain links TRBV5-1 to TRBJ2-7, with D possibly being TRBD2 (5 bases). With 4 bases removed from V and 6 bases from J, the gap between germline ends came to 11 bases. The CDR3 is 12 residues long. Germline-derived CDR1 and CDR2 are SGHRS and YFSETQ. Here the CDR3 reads CASSRGGGEQYF. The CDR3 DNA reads TGCGCCAGCAGCCGCGGAGGCGGCGAGCAGTACTTC.

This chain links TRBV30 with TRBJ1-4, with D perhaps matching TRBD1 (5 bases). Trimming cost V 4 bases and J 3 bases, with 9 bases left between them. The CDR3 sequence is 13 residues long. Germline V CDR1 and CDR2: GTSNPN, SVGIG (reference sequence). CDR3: CAWTETANEKLFF. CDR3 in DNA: TGTGCCTGGACTGAGACAGCTAATGAAAAACTGTTTTTT. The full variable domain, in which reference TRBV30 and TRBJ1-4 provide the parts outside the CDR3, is SQTIHQWPATLVQPVGSPLSLECTVEGTSNPNLYWYRQAAGRGLQLLFYSVGIGQISSEVPQNLSASRPQDRQFILSSKKLLLSDSGFYLCAWTETANEKLFFGSGTQLSVL.

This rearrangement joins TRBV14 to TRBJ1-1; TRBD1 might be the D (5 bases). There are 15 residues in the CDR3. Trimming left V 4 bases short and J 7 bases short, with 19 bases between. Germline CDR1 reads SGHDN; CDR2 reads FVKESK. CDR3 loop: CASSLGQVYYLEAFF. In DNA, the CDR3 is TGTGCCAGCAGCCTTGGACAAGTGTATTATCTTGAAGCTTTCTTT. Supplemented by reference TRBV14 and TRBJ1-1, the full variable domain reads EAGVTQFPSHSVIEKGQTVTLRCDPISGHDNLYWYRRVMGKEIKFLLHFVKESKQDESGMPNNRFLAERTGGTYSTLKVQPAELEDSGVYFCASSLGQVYYLEAFFGQGTRLTVV.

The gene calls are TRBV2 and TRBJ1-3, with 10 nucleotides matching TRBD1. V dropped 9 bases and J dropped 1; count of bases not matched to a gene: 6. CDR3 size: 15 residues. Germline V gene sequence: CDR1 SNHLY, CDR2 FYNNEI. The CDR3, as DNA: TGTGCCAGGGGCCGGGACAGGGGATCTGGAAACACCATATATTTT. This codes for CARGRDRGSGNTIYF.

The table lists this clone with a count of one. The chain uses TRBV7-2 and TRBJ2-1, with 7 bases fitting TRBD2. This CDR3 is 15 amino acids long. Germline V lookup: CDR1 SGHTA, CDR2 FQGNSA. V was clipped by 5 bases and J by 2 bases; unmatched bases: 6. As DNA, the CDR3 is TGTGCCAGCAGCGGAGCGGGAATGACCTACAATGAGCAGTTCTTC. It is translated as CASSGAGMTYNEQFF.

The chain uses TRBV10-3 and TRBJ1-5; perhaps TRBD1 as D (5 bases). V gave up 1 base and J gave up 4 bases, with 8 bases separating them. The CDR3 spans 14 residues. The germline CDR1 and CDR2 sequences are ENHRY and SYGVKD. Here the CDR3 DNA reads TGTGCCATCAGTGAGTACAGGACAAATCAGCCCCAGCATTTT. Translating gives CAISEYRTNQPQHF.

In nucleotides, the CDR3 is TGTGCCACCCTGGGGGACAGGGGATCCTACGAGCAGTACTTC. Translating gives CATLGDRGSYEQYF. V and J are TRBV6-1 and TRBJ2-7, with 10 nucleotides matching TRBD1. Losses at the gene ends were 10 bases for V and 1 base for J; bases not matched to a gene: 7. CDR3 size: 14 residues. Germline V lookup: CDR1 MNHNS, CDR2 SASEGT.

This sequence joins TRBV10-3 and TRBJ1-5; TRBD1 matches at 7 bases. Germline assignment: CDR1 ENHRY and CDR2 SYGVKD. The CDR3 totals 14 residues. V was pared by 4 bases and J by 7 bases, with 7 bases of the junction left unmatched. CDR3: CAISAHRGKQPQHF. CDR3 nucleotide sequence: TGTGCCATCAGTGCGCACAGGGGAAAGCAGCCCCAGCATTTT.

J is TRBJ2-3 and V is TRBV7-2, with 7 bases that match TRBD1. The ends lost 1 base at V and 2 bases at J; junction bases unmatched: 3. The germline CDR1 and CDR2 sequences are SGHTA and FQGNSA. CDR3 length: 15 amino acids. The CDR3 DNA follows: TGTGCCAGCAGCTTAGGACAGGGACCCACAGATACGCAGTATTTT. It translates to CASSLGQGPTDTQYF.

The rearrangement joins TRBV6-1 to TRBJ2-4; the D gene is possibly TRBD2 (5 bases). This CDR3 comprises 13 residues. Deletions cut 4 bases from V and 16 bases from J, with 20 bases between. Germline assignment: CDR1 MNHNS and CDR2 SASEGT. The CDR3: CASSVGDPLTSYF. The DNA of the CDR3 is TGTGCCAGCAGTGTCGGGGATCCCCTGACTTCCTACTTC.